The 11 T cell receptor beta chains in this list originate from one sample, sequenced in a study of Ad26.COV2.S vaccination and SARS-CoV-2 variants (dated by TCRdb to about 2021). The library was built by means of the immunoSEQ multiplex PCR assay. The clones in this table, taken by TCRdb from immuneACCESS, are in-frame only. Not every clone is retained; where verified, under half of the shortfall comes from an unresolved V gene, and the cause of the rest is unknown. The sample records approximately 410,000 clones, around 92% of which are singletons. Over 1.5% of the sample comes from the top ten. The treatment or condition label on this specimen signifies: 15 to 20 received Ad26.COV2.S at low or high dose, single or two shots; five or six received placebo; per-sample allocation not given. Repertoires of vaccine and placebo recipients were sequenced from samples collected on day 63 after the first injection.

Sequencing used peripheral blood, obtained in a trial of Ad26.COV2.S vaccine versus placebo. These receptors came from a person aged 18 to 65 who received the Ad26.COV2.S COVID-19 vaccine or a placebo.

The CDR3 here is CASSFSRTGNTGELFF. CDR3 in DNA: TGCGCCAGCAGCTTCTCCCGGACAGGGAACACCGGGGAGCTGTTTTTT. The chain links TRBV5-1 to TRBJ2-2; TRBD1 matches 7 bases. The CDR3 has 16 residues. Germline CDR1 and CDR2: SGHRS and YFSETQ. J was trimmed by 1 base and V by 2 bases; bases with no gene match: 5.

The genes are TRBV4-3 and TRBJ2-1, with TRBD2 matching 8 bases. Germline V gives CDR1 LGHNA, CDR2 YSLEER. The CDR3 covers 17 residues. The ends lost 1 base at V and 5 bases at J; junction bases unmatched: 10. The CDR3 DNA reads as TGCGCCAGCAGCCAAGGTCTTTCGTTGCGGGGGGACAATGAGCAGTTCTTC. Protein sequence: CASSQGLSLRGDNEQFF.

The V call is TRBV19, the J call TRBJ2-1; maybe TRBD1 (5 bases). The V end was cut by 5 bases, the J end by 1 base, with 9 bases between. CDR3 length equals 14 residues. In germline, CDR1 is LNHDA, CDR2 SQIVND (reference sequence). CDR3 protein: CASSWGLSYNEQFF. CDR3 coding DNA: TGTGCCAGTAGTTGGGGCCTTTCCTACAATGAGCAGTTCTTC. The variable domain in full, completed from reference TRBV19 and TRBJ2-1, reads DGGITQSPKYLFRKEGQNVTLSCEQNLNHDAMYWYRQDPGQGLRLIYYSQIVNDFQKGDIAEGYSVSREKKESFPLTVTSAQKNPTAFYLCASSWGLSYNEQFFGPGTRLTVL.

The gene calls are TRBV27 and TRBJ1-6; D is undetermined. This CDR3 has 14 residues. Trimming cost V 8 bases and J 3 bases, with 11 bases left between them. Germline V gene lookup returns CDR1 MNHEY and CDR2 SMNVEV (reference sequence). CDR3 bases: TGTGCCAGCCCCCGGAGAGTCTATAATTCACCCCTCCACTTT. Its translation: CASPRRVYNSPLHF.

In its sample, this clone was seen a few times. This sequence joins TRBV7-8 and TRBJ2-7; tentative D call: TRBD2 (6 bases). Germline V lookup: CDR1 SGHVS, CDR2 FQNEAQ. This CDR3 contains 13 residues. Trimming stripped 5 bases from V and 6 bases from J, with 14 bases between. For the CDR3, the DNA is TGTGCCAGCAGCCATCGGGGGTTCGTCGAGCAGTACTTC. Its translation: CASSHRGFVEQYF.

CDR3 coding DNA: TGTGCCAGCAGCCCTGGACTACCTGTCGGGAATGAGCAGTTCTTC. Residues: CASSPGLPVGNEQFF. The chain combines TRBV7-2 with TRBJ2-1; TRBD2 is a possible D gene (6 bases). Germline CDR1 is SGHTA and CDR2 is FQGNSA. V was pared by 5 bases and J by 7 bases, with 18 bases between. The CDR3 is 15 residues long. Supplemented by reference TRBV7-2 and TRBJ2-1, the full variable domain reads GAGVSQSPSNKVTEKGKDVELRCDPISGHTALYWYRQSLGQGLEFLIYFQGNSAPDKSGLPSDRFSAERTGGSVSTLTIQRTQQEDSAVYLCASSPGLPVGNEQFFGPGTRLTVL.

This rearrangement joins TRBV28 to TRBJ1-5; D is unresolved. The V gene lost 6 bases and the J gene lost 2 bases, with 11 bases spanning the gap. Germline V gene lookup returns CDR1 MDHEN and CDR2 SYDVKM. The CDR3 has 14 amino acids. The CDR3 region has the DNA TGTGCCAGCAGCCCATCAGCCGGCAATCAGCCCCAGCATTTT. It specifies CASSPSAGNQPQHF.

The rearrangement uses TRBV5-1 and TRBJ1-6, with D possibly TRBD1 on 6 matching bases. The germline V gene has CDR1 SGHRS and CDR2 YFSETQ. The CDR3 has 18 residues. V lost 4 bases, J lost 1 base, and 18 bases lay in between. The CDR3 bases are TGCGCCAGCAGCGCCGCACGGGGGGCTAGGTCCTATAATTCACCCCTCCACTTT. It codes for CASSAARGARSYNSPLHF.

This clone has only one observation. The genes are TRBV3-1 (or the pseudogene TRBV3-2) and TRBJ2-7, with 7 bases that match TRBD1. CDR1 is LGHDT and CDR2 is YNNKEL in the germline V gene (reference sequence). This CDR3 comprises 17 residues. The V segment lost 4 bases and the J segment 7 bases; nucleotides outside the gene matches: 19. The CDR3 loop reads CASSLGASTGSVGEQYF. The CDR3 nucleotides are TGTGCCAGCAGCCTCGGCGCCTCGACAGGGTCCGTCGGGGAGCAGTACTTC.

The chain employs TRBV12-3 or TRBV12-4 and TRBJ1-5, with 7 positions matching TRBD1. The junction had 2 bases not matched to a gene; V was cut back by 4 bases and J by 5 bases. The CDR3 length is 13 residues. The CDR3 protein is CASSWTGDQPQHF. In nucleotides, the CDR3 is TGTGCCAGCAGTTGGACAGGAGATCAGCCCCAGCATTTT.

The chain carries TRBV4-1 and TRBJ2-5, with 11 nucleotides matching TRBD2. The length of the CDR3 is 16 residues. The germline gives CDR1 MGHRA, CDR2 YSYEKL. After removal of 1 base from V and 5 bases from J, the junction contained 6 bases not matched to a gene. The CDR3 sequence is CASSQVAGGPIETQYF. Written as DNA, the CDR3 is TGCGCCAGCAGCCAAGTAGCGGGGGGGCCGATTGAGACCCAGTACTTC.